This TCR beta chain derives from a study of Ad26.COV2.S vaccination and SARS-CoV-2 variants. Study outcomes and limitations: For non-spike TCRs, breadth in vaccine recipients resembled that in placebo recipients.

On this clone: As yet, its antigen is unknown.

The CDR3 is 15 amino acids. The V gene's germline CDR1 is SNHLY and CDR2 FYNNEI. V shed 3 bases and J shed 7 bases, with 16 bases lying between them. Stated treatment: 19 received Ad26.COV2.S at low or high dose, single or two shots; about 5 received placebo; per-sample allocation not given. Following the first vaccine or placebo injection, samples were taken on day 63. The donor was a Boston adult aged 18-55 years. Vaccine was an Ad26 vector expressing Wuhan-strain SARS-CoV-2 spike. Assay: immunoSEQ multiplex PCR; the TCRdb copy retains only in-frame clones and omits some. The sample includes around 300,000 clones, 86% of them seen just once.

The J gene is TRBJ2-1, the V gene TRBV2; D unclear. This material consisted of peripheral blood, taken in a trial of Ad26.COV2.S vaccine versus placebo. This TCR derives from a person aged 18-60 years who received the Ad26.COV2.S COVID-19 vaccine or a placebo. CDR3 region: CASSDPLAPVNEQFF. CDR3 in DNA: TGTGCCAGCAGTGACCCCTTAGCCCCCGTGAATGAGCAGTTCTTC.